This TCR beta chain was retrieved from a study of blood T cell repertoires in COVID-19. On the study more broadly: Donors in the United States, Italy and Spain gave samples during acute or convalescent COVID-19. Sources were T cells, B-cell-depleted T cells, or PBMCs; the material itself was cDNA or gDNA.

This clone was seen more than once but under ten times. Germline-derived CDR1 and CDR2 are MDHEN and SYDVKM. The length of the CDR3 is 13 residues. Trimming shortened V by 5 bases and J by 4 bases, and 9 bases separated the two germline ends. Source study methods: Amplifying reference gene primers gave estimates of nucleated cell counts. This table comes from immunoSEQ multiplex PCR, and its TCRdb copy is limited to in-frame clones, with some not included. V, J and clone size are taken as reported in that table, and D and trimming were inferred from the DNA itself. The sample holds about 230,000 clones, about four fifths seen once.

The chain couples TRBV28 to TRBJ1-5, with a tentative D call TRBD1 (6 bases). This receptor was identified in a man older than 75 with acute or convalescent COVID-19. Material: peripheral blood. CDR3 sequence (DNA): TGTGCCAGCAGTCCGGACAGAAATCAGCCCCAGCATTTT. This encodes CASSPDRNQPQHF.